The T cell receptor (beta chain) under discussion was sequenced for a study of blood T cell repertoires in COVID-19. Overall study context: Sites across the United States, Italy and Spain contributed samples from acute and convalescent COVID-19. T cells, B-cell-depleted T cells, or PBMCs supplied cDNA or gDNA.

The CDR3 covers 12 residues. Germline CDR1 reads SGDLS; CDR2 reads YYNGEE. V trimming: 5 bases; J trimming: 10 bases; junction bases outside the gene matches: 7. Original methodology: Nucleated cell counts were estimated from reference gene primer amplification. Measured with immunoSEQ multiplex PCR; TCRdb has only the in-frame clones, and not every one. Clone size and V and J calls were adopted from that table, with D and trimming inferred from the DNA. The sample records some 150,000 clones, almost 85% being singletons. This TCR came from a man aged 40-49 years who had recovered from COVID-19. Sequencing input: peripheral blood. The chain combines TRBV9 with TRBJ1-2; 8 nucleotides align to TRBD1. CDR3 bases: TGTGCCAGCAGTTCCGGACAGGGAGTCTACACCTTC. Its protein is CASSSGQGVYTF.